This T cell receptor beta chain was identified in a study of blood T cell repertoires in COVID-19. Study-wide context: Sites across the United States, Italy and Spain contributed samples from acute and convalescent COVID-19.

The method was immunoSEQ multiplex PCR; TCRdb's version includes in-frame clones alone and lacks a portion of them. The profile shows about 200,000 clones, about 86% of them singletons. Trimming removed 1 base from V and 5 bases from J, with 8 bases in between. The CDR3 totals 13 residues. Sequences were obtained from peripheral blood. V is TRBV12-3 or TRBV12-4 and J is TRBJ1-1; D uncertain. This sequence was found in a man in his 60s who had recovered from COVID-19. CDR3 sequence reads: CASSLEPETEAFF. In nucleotides, the CDR3 is TGTGCCAGCAGTTTAGAGCCTGAGACTGAAGCTTTCTTT.